The 23 T cell receptor beta chains below were found in one sample sequenced in a study of a mutant IDH1 vaccine in newly diagnosed glioma. The time point was: week 5, during vaccination. Each dose delivered 300 ug of mutant IDH1 20-mer peptide subcutaneously with imiquimod. Their specific antigens are unknown. Sequencing was performed with immunoSEQ multiplex PCR; in TCRdb, only in-frame clones are kept and a portion is missing. The table lists approximately 35,000 clones, more than 55% of them singletons, with 8% to 13% in the top ten. Sequenced here: PBMCs, sampled from a glioma patient whose treatment included an IDH1 peptide vaccine. Source of these receptors: a woman between 18 and 29 years old with glioma.

The V gene is TRBV19, the J gene TRBJ1-2, with unresolved D. Looked up from germline, CDR1 is LNHDA and CDR2 is SQIVND (reference sequence). Trimming pared 5 bases from V and 5 bases from J, leaving 9 bases between. The CDR3 has 12 residues. The CDR3 sequence: CASSRTEYGYTF. CDR3 nucleotides: TGTGCCAGTAGTCGGACGGAGTATGGCTACACCTTC.

This chain joins TRBV19 and TRBJ2-7, with 7 positions matching TRBD2. The CDR3 has 13 residues. The germline V gene encodes CDR1 LNHDA and CDR2 SQIVND (reference sequence). Losses at the gene ends were 3 bases for V and 5 bases for J; bases not matched to a gene: 4. The CDR3 DNA follows: TGTGCCAGTAGTATTACTGGGGGGGACGAGCAGTACTTC. Encoded protein: CASSITGGDEQYF.

The J gene is TRBJ2-1, the V gene TRBV2; 8 nucleotides line up with TRBD2. V lost 8 bases and J lost 0; bases outside the gene matches: 3. CDR3 size: 14 residues. The V gene's germline CDR1 is SNHLY and CDR2 FYNNEI. The DNA for the CDR3 is TGTGCCAGCGGAAGCGGGGGCTCCTACAATGAGCAGTTCTTC. It codes for CASGSGGSYNEQFF. The full variable domain, completed using reference TRBV2 and TRBJ2-1, is EPEVTQTPSHQVTQMGQEVILRCVPISNHLYFYWYRQILGQKVEFLVSFYNNEISEKSEIFDDQFSVERPDGSNFTLKIRSTKLEDSAMYFCASGSGGSYNEQFFGPGTRLTVL.

The chain recombines TRBV5-4 with TRBJ2-7; 12 positions agree with TRBD2. CDR1 and CDR2 from the germline V gene are SGHNT and YYREEE (reference sequence). The CDR3 totals 19 residues. J was trimmed by 2 bases and V by 4 bases; bases with no gene match: 16. The CDR3 loop reads CASSRGPQMTSGGAYEQYF. DNA of the CDR3: TGTGCCAGCAGCCGCGGACCTCAGATGACTAGCGGGGGAGCCTACGAGCAGTACTTC.

In its sample, this clone was seen a few times. V is TRBV18 and J is TRBJ1-1; 9 nucleotides agree with TRBD1. Germline trimming cut 1 base from V and 2 bases from J; bases unmatched to any gene: 2. This CDR3 region has 15 residues. Per germline, CDR1 KGHSH and CDR2 LQKENI. The CDR3 protein is CASSPRTGVNTEAFF. DNA for the CDR3: TGTGCCAGCTCACCACGGACAGGGGTTAACACTGAAGCTTTCTTT.

This chain links TRBV5-1 with TRBJ2-3; D not resolved. Between the trimmed V and J ends, which lost 1 base and 2 bases, there was a span of 11 bases. This CDR3 contains 15 residues. From germline, CDR1 is SGHRS and CDR2 YFSETQ. CDR3 DNA sequence: TGCGCCAGCAGCTTGTACTACACGTACACAGATACGCAGTATTTT. The encoded protein is CASSLYYTYTDTQYF.

The chain combines TRBV7-9 with TRBJ1-2; 8 bases match TRBD1. This CDR3 region has 15 residues. CDR1 SEHNR and CDR2 FQNEAQ come from the germline V gene (reference sequence). The junction had 8 bases not matched to a gene; V was cut back by 1 base and J by 7 bases. This chain's CDR3 is CASSLEGDRSGGYTF. The CDR3 nucleotides are TGTGCCAGCAGCTTAGAGGGGGACAGGAGCGGTGGCTACACCTTC. Supplemented by reference TRBV7-9 and TRBJ1-2, the full variable domain reads DTGVSQNPRHKITKRGQNVTFRCDPISEHNRLYWYRQTLGQGPEFLTYFQNEAQLEKSRLLSDRFSAERPKGSFSTLEIQRTEQGDSAMYLCASSLEGDRSGGYTFGSGTRLTVV.

The V call is TRBV11-2, the J call TRBJ2-7, with 8 bases aligning to TRBD2. V gave up 5 bases and J gave up 9 bases; unmatched junction bases: 6. CDR3 length: 12 amino acids. From germline, CDR1 is SGHAT and CDR2 FQNNGV. The CDR3 DNA is TGTGCCAGCAGCCGGCGGGAGGTTGGGCAGTACTTC. Translation gives CASSRREVGQYF. Full variable domain (outside the CDR3, taken from reference TRBV11-2 and TRBJ2-7): EAGVAQSPRYKIIEKRQSVAFWCNPISGHATLYWYQQILGQGPKLLIQFQNNGVVDDSQLPKDRFSAERLKGVDSTLKIQPAKLEDSAVYLCASSRREVGQYFGPGTRLTVT.

The chain is built from TRBV6-1 and TRBJ1-1, with D uncertain. This CDR3 spans 15 amino acids. The germline V gene encodes CDR1 MNHNS and CDR2 SASEGT. V lost 0 bases, J lost 4 bases, and 12 bases lay in between. CDR3 residues: CASSEAWAKATEAFF. CDR3 nucleotides: TGTGCCAGCAGTGAAGCATGGGCAAAGGCCACTGAAGCTTTCTTT.

This clone was observed a handful of times. V gene TRBV2 combines with J gene TRBJ2-7; 16 positions agree with TRBD2. This CDR3 is built from 14 residues. V shed 4 bases, J shed 10 bases, and the junction held 4 bases outside the gene matches. Germline V lookup: CDR1 SNHLY, CDR2 FYNNEI. CDR3 nucleotide sequence: TGTGCCAGCAGTGGGGGACTAGCGGGAGGGGAACAGTACTTC. Translation: CASSGGLAGGEQYF.

A single count supports this clone. This chain uses TRBV29-1 with TRBJ2-1; 12 bases match TRBD2. Germline CDR1 is SQVTM and CDR2 is ANQGSEA. The V segment lost 5 bases and the J segment 10 bases; nucleotides outside the gene matches: 6. The CDR3 length is 13 residues. The CDR3 DNA follows: TGCAGCGTTAAGACTAGCGGGAGTGAGGAGCAGTTCTTC. Translated: CSVKTSGSEEQFF.

The chain couples TRBV28 to TRBJ1-1; D is unclear. The V end was cut by 2 bases, the J end by 0 bases, with 7 bases between. The germline CDR1 and CDR2 sequences are MDHEN and SYDVKM. This CDR3 comprises 14 residues. The CDR3 region is CASSLSQLNTEAFF. CDR3 DNA: TGTGCCAGCAGTTTAAGCCAGCTGAACACTGAAGCTTTCTTT.

This clone was found a few times. The chain recombines TRBV7-8 with TRBJ2-5; D is uncertain. The CDR3 loop spans 12 amino acids. The germline gives CDR1 SGHVS, CDR2 FQNEAQ. Trimming cost V 2 bases and J 7 bases, with 8 bases left between them. The CDR3 DNA is TGTGCCAGCAGCTTACTGGGGTGGACCCAGTACTTC. Residues: CASSLLGWTQYF.

This clone was observed a few times. This rearrangement joins TRBV7-6 to TRBJ2-7, with D perhaps TRBD2 (5 bases). This CDR3 region has 15 residues. Germline CDR1 is SGHVS and CDR2 is FNYEAQ. Trimming removed 1 base from V and 4 bases from J, with 14 bases in between. CDR3: CASSLVVGGRYEQYF. DNA of the CDR3: TGTGCCAGCAGCTTAGTCGTTGGAGGCAGGTACGAGCAGTACTTC.

This clone was picked up a small number of times. The CDR3 nucleotides read TGTGCCAGCAGCCCCGGGACAGGGGTTCGGGAGACCCAGTACTTC. The encoded protein is CASSPGTGVRETQYF. V usage is TRBV7-6 and J usage is TRBJ2-5; 10 bases map to TRBD1. This CDR3 has 15 residues. V lost 5 bases, J lost 5 bases, and 8 bases stayed unmatched. Germline-derived CDR1 and CDR2 are SGHVS and FNYEAQ.

This clone was picked up a small number of times. The genes are TRBV7-9 and TRBJ2-7; perhaps TRBD1 as D (6 bases). V was cut by 4 bases and J by 3 bases, with 13 bases left in between. The CDR3 runs to 14 residues. Germline V gene lookup returns CDR1 SEHNR and CDR2 FQNEAQ (reference sequence). CDR3 region: CASSSRDTDYEQYF. In DNA, the CDR3 is TGTGCCAGCAGCTCCCGGGACACCGACTACGAGCAGTACTTC.

CDR3 nucleotide sequence: TGTGCCAGCTCACCACAGTTTCTGGGAACTGAAGCTTTCTTT. It codes for CASSPQFLGTEAFF. V is TRBV18 and J is TRBJ1-1; D remains unclear. This CDR3 comprises 14 residues. The germline V gene has CDR1 KGHSH and CDR2 LQKENI. Trimming cost V 1 base and J 5 bases, with 11 bases left between them.

V and J are TRBV6-5 and TRBJ1-3; D is uncertain. CDR1 and CDR2 (germline): MNHEY, SVGAGI. This CDR3 is built from 16 residues. Trimming cost V 4 bases and J 0 bases, with 13 bases left between them. The DNA of the CDR3 is TGTGCCAGCAGTTGGGGAACAAGTAGCTCTGGAAACACCATATATTTT. Its translation: CASSWGTSSSGNTIYF.

This clone was observed a few times. This sequence joins TRBV19 and TRBJ2-3; maybe TRBD1 (6 bases). CDR1 and CDR2 (germline): LNHDA, SQIVND (reference sequence). The CDR3 extends over 14 amino acids. V dropped 3 bases and J dropped 6 bases, with 13 bases sitting between them. The CDR3 here is CASSMWQGLDTQYF. The CDR3 coding sequence is TGTGCCAGTAGTATGTGGCAGGGGCTGGATACGCAGTATTTT.

This clone was recorded only once. The V gene is TRBV5-1, the J gene TRBJ2-7; TRBD1 aligns across 7 bases. V was clipped by 5 bases and J by 6 bases; unmatched bases: 17. CDR1 is SGHRS and CDR2 is YFSETQ in the germline V gene. CDR3 size: 16 residues. CDR3 DNA: TGCGCCAGCAGAGCCGGGACAGCCGGATACACGGGCGAGCAGTACTTC. Amino acids: CASRAGTAGYTGEQYF. Drawing the rest from reference TRBV5-1 and TRBJ2-7, the complete variable domain is KAGVTQTPRYLIKTRGQQVTLSCSPISGHRSVSWYQQTPGQGLQFLFEYFSETQRNKGNFPGRFSGRQFSNSRSEMNVSTLELGDSALYLCASRAGTAGYTGEQYFGPGTRLTVT.

The rearrangement uses TRBV4-1 and TRBJ2-4; 7 nucleotides agree with TRBD1. CDR3 length: 19 amino acids. Per germline, CDR1 MGHRA and CDR2 YSYEKL. The V and J ends lost 5 bases and 1 base, in that order; junction bases with no gene match: 17. CDR3 region: CASSSRRQGLSRAKNIQYF. The CDR3 DNA follows: TGCGCCAGCAGCTCTCGCCGACAGGGCCTCTCGAGGGCCAAAAACATTCAGTACTTC.

This chain uses TRBV19 with TRBJ2-1; 9 positions agree with TRBD2. The CDR3 sequence is 15 residues long. The J segment lost 0 bases and the V segment lost 6 bases, leaving 3 bases of the junction unmatched. Germline-derived CDR1 and CDR2 are LNHDA and SQIVND (reference sequence). This CDR3 reads CASRKTSGSYNEQFF. The DNA for the CDR3 is TGTGCCAGTAGAAAGACTAGCGGCTCCTACAATGAGCAGTTCTTC.

The chain combines TRBV15 with TRBJ1-2, with D perhaps TRBD1 (5 bases). Trimming took off 5 bases at V and 3 bases at J, with 16 bases between the two ends. The germline gives CDR1 LNHNV, CDR2 YYDKDF (reference sequence). The CDR3 contains 15 residues. The chain's CDR3 is CATSPRRGGDYGYTF. CDR3 DNA: TGTGCCACCAGCCCCAGAAGGGGAGGAGACTATGGCTACACCTTC.